This T cell receptor beta chain was obtained from a study of cytotoxic CD8 clonotypes in ibrutinib-treated CLL. Only in-frame clones appear in the TCRdb table, and some are missing; sequencing was by immunoSEQ multiplex PCR. The table records over 250,000 clones, around 77% of them present only once. Study observations and caveats: Rare overall, public clonotypes shrank or held steady under therapy.

This CDR3 is built from 12 residues. V lost 0 bases and J 4 bases, leaving 3 bases between the germline ends. Germline CDR1 SGDLS, CDR2 YYNGEE. In its sample, this clone was seen a few times. Antigen specificity is unknown. This chain connects TRBV9 to TRBJ2-3; the D is unclear. The sequence came from a human donor with chronic lymphocytic leukemia. The sample was PBMCs, taken at disease progression, from a patient treated with ibrutinib. CDR3 residues: CASSVGADTQYF. The CDR3 region has the DNA TGTGCCAGCAGCGTAGGGGCAGATACGCAGTATTTT.